This T cell receptor (beta chain) was sequenced during a study of blood T cell repertoires in COVID-19. Looking at the study overall: Samples of COVID-19 (acute and convalescent) were obtained from the United States, Italy and Spain. T cells, B-cell-depleted T cells, or PBMCs provided the cDNA or gDNA that served as material.

CDR1 SEHNR and CDR2 FQNEAQ come from the germline V gene (reference sequence). The CDR3 contains 15 residues. V gave up 0 bases and J gave up 6 bases, with 14 bases separating them. Study processing details: Amplification with reference gene primers provided the estimates of nucleated cell counts. Method: immunoSEQ multiplex PCR; TCRdb's copy keeps in-frame clones and lacks some. V and J calls and clone size come straight from that table; D and trimming were deduced from the DNA. The sample has around 200,000 clones, around 80% seen once. The receptor was isolated from a human donor in a cohort sampled during active COVID-19. Material: peripheral blood. The rearrangement uses TRBV7-9 and TRBJ1-1; the D gene is possibly TRBD1 (6 bases). Here the CDR3 reads CASSLARSGVSEAFF. As DNA, the CDR3 is TGTGCCAGCAGCTTAGCTCGGTCAGGGGTTTCTGAAGCTTTCTTT.